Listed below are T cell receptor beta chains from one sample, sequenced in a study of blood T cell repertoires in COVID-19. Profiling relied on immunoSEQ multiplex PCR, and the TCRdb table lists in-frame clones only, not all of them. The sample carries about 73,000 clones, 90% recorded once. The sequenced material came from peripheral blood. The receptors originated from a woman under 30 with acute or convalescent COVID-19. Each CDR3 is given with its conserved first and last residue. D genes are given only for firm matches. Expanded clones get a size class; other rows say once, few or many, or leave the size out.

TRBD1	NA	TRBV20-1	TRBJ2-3	CSASFWLGLGQADIPDPDTQYF	TGCAGTGCTAGTTTTTGGTTGGGGCTGGGACAGGCCGATATTCCTGACCCAGATACGCAGTATTTT
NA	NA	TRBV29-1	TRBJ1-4	CSVDSGDNEKLFF	TGCAGCGTTGATTCTGGGGACAACGAAAAACTGTTTTTT
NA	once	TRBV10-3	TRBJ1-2	CAISEQGDYGYTF	TGTGCCATCAGTGAACAGGGTGACTATGGCTACACCTTC
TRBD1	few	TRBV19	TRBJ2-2	CASSTGPGTGATGELFF	TGTGCCAGTAGTACCGGACCGGGGACAGGGGCCACCGGGGAGCTGTTTTTT
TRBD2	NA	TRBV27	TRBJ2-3	CASSLKAGGPDTQYF	TGTGCCAGCAGTTTAAAAGCGGGGGGGCCGGATACGCAGTATTTT
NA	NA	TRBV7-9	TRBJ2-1	CASSFISGDNEQFF	TGTGCCAGCAGCTTCATTTCGGGAGACAATGAGCAGTTCTTC
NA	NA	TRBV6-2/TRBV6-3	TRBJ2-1	CASSYSTQVYNEQFF	TGTGCCAGCAGTTACTCCACACAGGTCTACAATGAGCAGTTCTTC
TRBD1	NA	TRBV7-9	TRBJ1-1	CASSPSGQGNTEAFF	TGTGCCAGCAGTCCCTCGGGACAGGGGAACACTGAAGCTTTCTTT
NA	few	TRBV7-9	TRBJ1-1	CASSLARANTEAFF	TGTGCCAGCAGCTTAGCGCGAGCGAACACTGAAGCTTTCTTT
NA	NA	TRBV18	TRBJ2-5	CASSPTNGGQETQYF	TGTGCCAGCTCACCCACCAACGGGGGACAAGAGACCCAGTACTTC
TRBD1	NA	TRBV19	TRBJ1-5	CASRRDSEQQPQHF	TGTGCCAGTAGGCGGGACAGCGAACAACAGCCCCAGCATTTT
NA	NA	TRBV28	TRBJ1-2	CASRETTGDGYTF	TGTGCCAGCAGGGAAACAACGGGGGATGGCTACACCTTC
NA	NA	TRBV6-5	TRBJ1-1	CASGARGVNTEAFF	TGTGCCAGCGGGGCCAGGGGCGTTAACACTGAAGCTTTCTTT
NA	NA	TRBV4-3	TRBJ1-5	CASSLSTDSNQPQHF	TGCGCCAGCAGCCTCTCGACAGATAGCAATCAGCCCCAGCATTTT
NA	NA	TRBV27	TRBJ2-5	CASSLSRERAQYF	TGTGCCAGCAGTTTATCGAGGGAAAGGGCCCAGTACTTC
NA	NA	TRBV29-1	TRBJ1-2	CSVDSDYGYTF	TGCAGCGTTGACTCGGACTATGGCTACACCTTC
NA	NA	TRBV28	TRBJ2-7	CASRDHYEQYF	TGTGCCAGCCGCGATCATTACGAGCAGTACTTC
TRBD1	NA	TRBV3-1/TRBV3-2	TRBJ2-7	CASSRMGTAYEQYF	TGTGCCAGCAGCCGAATGGGGACAGCCTACGAGCAGTACTTC
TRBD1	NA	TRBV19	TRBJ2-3	CASSITGTGVADTQYF	TGTGCCAGTAGTATCACCGGGACAGGGGTTGCAGATACGCAGTATTTT
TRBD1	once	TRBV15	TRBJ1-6	CATEDRQGGGSPLHF	TGTGCCACCGAAGATAGACAGGGCGGAGGTTCACCCCTCCACTTT
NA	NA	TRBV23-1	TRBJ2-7	CASSQSQQGYEQYF	TGCGCCAGCAGTCAAAGTCAACAGGGTTACGAGCAGTACTTC
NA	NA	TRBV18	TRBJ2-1	CASSPTSSYNEQFF	TGTGCCAGCTCACCTACTAGCTCCTACAATGAGCAGTTCTTC
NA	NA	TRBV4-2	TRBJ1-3	CASSQDLAGSGNTIYF	TGTGCCAGCAGCCAAGATCTGGCAGGGTCTGGAAACACCATATATTTT
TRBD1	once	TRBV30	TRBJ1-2	CASQGGQGYGYTF	TGTGCCTCCCAGGGGGGACAGGGGTATGGCTACACCTTC
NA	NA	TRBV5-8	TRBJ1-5	CASMRFYSNQPQHF	TGTGCCAGCATGCGATTTTATAGCAATCAGCCCCAGCATTTT
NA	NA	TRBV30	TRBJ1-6	CAWSVAGADYNSPLHF	TGTGCCTGGAGTGTAGCAGGGGCGGACTATAATTCACCCCTCCACTTT